This T cell receptor (beta chain) is drawn from a study of blood T cell repertoires in COVID-19. Study as a whole: COVID-19 samples from acute and convalescent phases originated in the United States, Italy and Spain.

Trimming took off 2 bases at V and 0 bases at J, with 14 bases between the two ends. The CDR3 totals 17 residues. The V gene's germline CDR1 is SNHLY and CDR2 FYNNEI. Authors' processing steps: Nucleated cell number was recorded as an estimate derived from reference gene primer amplification. Sequencing was performed with immunoSEQ multiplex PCR; in TCRdb, only in-frame clones are kept and a portion is missing. V and J calls and clone size are given by that table; D and trimming were obtained from the DNA. The sample lists tens of thousands of clones, around 74% occurring once. The source of this sequence is a man in his sixties with COVID-19, enrolled during active disease. Sequenced input: peripheral blood. This chain links TRBV2 with TRBJ2-1, with D tentatively TRBD2 (6 bases). Here the CDR3 reads CASSERGSGSSYNEQFF. CDR3 nucleotides: TGTGCCAGCAGTGAAAGAGGTAGCGGAAGCTCCTACAATGAGCAGTTCTTC.